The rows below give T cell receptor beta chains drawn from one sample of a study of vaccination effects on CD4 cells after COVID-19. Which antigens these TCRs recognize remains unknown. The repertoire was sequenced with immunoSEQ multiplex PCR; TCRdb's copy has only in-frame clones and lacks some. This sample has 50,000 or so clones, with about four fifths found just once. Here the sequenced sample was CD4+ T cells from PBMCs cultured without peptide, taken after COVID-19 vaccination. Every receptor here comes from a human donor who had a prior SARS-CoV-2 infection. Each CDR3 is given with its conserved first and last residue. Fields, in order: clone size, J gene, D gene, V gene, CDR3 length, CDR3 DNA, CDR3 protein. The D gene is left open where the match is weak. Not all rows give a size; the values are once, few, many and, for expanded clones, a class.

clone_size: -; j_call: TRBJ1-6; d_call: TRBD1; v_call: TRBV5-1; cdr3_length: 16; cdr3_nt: TGCGCCAGCAGCTGGGACAGGGTCTCCTATAATTCACCCCTCCACTTT; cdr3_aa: CASSWDRVSYNSPLHF
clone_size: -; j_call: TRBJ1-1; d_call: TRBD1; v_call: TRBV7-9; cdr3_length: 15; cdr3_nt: TGTGCCAGCAGCTTAGCGGCAGGGGGCGTAACTGAAGCTTTCTTT; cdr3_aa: CASSLAAGGVTEAFF
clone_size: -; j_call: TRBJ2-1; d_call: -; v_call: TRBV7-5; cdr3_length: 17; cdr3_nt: TGTGCCAGAAGCCCTCCGGCGGGTAGCGGGGGCTACAATGAGCAGTTCTTC; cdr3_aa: CARSPPAGSGGYNEQFF
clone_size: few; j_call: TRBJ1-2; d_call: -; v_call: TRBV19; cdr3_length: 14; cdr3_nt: TGTGCCAGTAGTTCCCTCAGGGGTTCCTATGGCTACACCTTC; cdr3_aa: CASSSLRGSYGYTF
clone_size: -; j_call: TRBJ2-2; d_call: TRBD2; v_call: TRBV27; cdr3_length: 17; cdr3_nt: TGTGCCAGCAGTTTAATTGCGGGAGGGCCTTACACCGGGGAGCTGTTTTTT; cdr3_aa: CASSLIAGGPYTGELFF
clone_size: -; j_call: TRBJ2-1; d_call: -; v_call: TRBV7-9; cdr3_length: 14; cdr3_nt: TGTGCCAGCAGCTTAGTGCTAGATACGGAGCCCCAGTTCTTC; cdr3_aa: CASSLVLDTEPQFF
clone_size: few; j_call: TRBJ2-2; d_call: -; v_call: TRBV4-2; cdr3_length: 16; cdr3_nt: TGTGCCAGCAGCCAAGAGAACATACTAATAGGCGGGGAGCTGTTTTTT; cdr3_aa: CASSQENILIGGELFF
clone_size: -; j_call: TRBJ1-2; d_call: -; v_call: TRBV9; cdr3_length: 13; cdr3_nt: TGTGCCAGCAGCTCTAGAGGGGGTTATGGCTACACCTTC; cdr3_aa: CASSSRGGYGYTF
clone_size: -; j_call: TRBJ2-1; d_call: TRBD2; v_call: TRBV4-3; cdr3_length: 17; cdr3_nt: TGCGCCAGCAGCCAAGCCAGGCTAGCGGGAGGTATGAATGAGCAGTTCTTC; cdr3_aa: CASSQARLAGGMNEQFF
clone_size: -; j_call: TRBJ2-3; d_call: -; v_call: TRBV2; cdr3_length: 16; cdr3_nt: TGTGCCAGCAGTGAAAGGTCAGCCCCTAGCACAGATACGCAGTATTTT; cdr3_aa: CASSERSAPSTDTQYF
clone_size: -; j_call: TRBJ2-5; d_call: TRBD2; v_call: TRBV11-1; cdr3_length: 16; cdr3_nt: TGTGCCAGCAGCCTCGGACTAGCGAGAACTCAAGAGACCCAGTACTTC; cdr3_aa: CASSLGLARTQETQYF
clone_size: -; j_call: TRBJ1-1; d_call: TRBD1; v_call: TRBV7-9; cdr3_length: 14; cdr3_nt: TGTGCCAGCAGCTTGGACAGGGCGGGGACTGAAGCTTTCTTT; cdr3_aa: CASSLDRAGTEAFF
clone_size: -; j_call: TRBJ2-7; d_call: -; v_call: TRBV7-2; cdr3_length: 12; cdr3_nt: TGTGCCAGCAGCTTAACAGGGTACGAGCAGTACTTC; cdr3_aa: CASSLTGYEQYF
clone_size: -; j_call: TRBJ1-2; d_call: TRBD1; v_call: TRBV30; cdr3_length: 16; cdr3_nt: TGTGCCTGGAGTGCTCCCGGGACAGGCATGTCGGCTGGCTACACCTTC; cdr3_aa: CAWSAPGTGMSAGYTF
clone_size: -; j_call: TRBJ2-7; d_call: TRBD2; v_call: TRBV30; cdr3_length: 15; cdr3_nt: TGTGCCTGGAGTGTACTCCCAGCGGGAGTGGGCGAGCAGTACTTC; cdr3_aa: CAWSVLPAGVGEQYF
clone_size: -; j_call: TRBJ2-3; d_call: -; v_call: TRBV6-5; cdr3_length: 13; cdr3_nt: TGTGCCAGCAGTCCGGGGGGCACAGATACGCAGTATTTT; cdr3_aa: CASSPGGTDTQYF
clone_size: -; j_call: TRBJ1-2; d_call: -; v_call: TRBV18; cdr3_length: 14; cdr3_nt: TGTGCCAGCTCACGGGAGGCAAACACCTATGGCTACACCTTC; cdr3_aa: CASSREANTYGYTF
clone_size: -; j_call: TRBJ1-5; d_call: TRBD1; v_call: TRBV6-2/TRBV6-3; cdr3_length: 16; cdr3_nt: TGTGCCAGCAGTTACCGGCCGGGACAGGGTAATCAGCCCCAGCATTTT; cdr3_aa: CASSYRPGQGNQPQHF
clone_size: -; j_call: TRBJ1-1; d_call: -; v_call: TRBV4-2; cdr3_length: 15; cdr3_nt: TGTGCCAGCAGCCAAGAAAAGGGATGGGGTACTGAAGCTTTCTTT; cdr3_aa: CASSQEKGWGTEAFF
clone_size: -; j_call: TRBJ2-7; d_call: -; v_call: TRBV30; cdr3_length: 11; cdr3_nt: TGTGCCTGGAGTGTACAATGGGGGCAGTACTTC; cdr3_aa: CAWSVQWGQYF
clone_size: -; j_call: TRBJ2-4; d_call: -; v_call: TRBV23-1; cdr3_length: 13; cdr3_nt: TGCGCCAGCAGGAAGATAGCCAAAAACATTCAGTACTTC; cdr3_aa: CASRKIAKNIQYF
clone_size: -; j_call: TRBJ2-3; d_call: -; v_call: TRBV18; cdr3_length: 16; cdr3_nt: TGTGCCAGCTCACCGGGGTACCTGGGTGGCACAGATACGCAGTATTTT; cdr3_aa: CASSPGYLGGTDTQYF
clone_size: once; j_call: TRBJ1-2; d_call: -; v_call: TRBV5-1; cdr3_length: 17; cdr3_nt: TGCGCCAGCAGCTTGGGGACACAAGATGGAAATAACTATGGCTACACCTTC; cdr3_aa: CASSLGTQDGNNYGYTF
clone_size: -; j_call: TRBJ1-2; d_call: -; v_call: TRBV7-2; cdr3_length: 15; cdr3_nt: TGTGCCAGCAGCTTAGAGGGCTCCGGCCCCTATGGCTACACCTTC; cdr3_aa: CASSLEGSGPYGYTF
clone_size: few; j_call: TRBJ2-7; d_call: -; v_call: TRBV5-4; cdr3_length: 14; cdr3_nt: TGTGCCAGCAGCTTGACAGGGAACTCCTACGAGCAGTACTTC; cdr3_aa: CASSLTGNSYEQYF
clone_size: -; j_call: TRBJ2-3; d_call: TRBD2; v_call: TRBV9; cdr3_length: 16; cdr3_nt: TGTGCCAGCAGCGTAGCTGGTAGCGGGAATACAGATACGCAGTATTTT; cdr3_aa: CASSVAGSGNTDTQYF
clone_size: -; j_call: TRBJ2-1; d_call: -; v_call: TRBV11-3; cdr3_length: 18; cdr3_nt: TGTGCCAGCAGTCCGAATTGGTGGGATAGGGACTCCTACAATGAGCAGTTCTTC; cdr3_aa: CASSPNWWDRDSYNEQFF
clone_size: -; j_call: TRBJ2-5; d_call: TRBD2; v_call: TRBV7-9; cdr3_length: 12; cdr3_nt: TGTGCCAGCAGCATACTAGCGGAGACCCAGTACTTC; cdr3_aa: CASSILAETQYF
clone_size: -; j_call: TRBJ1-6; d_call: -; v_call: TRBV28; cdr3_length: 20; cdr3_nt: TGTGCCAGCAGTTCCTCTGGGACACCTAATCCGAGCTCCTATAATTCACCCCTCCACTTT; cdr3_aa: CASSSSGTPNPSSYNSPLHF
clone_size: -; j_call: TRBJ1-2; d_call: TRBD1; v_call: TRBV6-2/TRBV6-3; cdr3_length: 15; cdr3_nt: TGTGCCAGCAGTTACTCGAATTGGGACAGGGGAGGCTACACCTTC; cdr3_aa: CASSYSNWDRGGYTF
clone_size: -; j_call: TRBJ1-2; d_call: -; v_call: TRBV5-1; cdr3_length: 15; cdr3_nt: TGCGCCAGCAGACCCACCGGGACGGGGAACTATGGCTACACCTTC; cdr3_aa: CASRPTGTGNYGYTF
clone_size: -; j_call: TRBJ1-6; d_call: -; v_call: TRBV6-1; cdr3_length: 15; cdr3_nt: TGTGCCAGCAGTGAAGGAGGGGGAATAGATTCACCCCTCCACTTT; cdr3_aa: CASSEGGGIDSPLHF
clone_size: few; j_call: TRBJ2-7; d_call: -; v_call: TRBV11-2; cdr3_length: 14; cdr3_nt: TGTGCCAGCAGCCAATCCAGGTCTCTGGGGGAGCAGTACTTC; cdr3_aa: CASSQSRSLGEQYF
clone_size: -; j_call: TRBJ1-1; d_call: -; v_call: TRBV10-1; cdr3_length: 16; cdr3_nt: TGCGCCAGCAGTGACCCGACTCCAGTTACCTCCACTGAAGCTTTCTTT; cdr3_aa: CASSDPTPVTSTEAFF
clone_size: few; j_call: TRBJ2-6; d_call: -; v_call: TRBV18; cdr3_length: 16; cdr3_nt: TGTGCCAGCTCACCGTTCGTAGAGGCAGGGGCCAACGTCCTGACTTTC; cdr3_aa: CASSPFVEAGANVLTF
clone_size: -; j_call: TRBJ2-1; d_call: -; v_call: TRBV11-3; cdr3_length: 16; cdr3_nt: TGTGCCAGCAGCCCTCTCGGCTGGAGTATCTCCAATGAGCAGTTCTTC; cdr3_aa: CASSPLGWSISNEQFF
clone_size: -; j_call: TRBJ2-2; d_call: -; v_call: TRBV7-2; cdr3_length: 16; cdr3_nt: TGTGCCAGCAGCTTAGTTGCGTTCGGGGACGCCGGGGAGCTGTTTTTT; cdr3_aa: CASSLVAFGDAGELFF
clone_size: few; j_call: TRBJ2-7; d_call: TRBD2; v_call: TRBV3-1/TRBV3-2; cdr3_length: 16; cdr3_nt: TGTGCCAGCAGCCGACTGGGGAGCGGGGGGGCAAAGGAGCAGTACTTC; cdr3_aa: CASSRLGSGGAKEQYF
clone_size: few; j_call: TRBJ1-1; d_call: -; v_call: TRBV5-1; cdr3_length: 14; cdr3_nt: TGCGCCAGCAGCTTGGATGGTATGAACACTGAAGCTTTCTTT; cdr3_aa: CASSLDGMNTEAFF
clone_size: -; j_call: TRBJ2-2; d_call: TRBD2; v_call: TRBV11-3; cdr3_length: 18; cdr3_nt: TGTGCCAGCAGCTTAGGCGGACTAGCGGGAGGTTCCGCCGGGGAGCTGTTTTTT; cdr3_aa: CASSLGGLAGGSAGELFF
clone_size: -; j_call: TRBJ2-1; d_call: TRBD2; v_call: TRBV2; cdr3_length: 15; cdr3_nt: TGTGCCAGCAGTGAAGCGCAGACTAGCAAGAATGAGCAGTTCTTC; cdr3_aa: CASSEAQTSKNEQFF
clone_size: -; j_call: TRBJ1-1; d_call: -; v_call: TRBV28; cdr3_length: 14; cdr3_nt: TGTGCCAGCCAAGGATTGGGGCTGAACACTGAAGCTTTCTTT; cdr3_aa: CASQGLGLNTEAFF
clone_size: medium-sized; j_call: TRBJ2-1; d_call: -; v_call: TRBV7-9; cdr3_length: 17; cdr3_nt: TGTGCCAGCAGCGTCCCGAGGGGCACGAGCTCCTACAATGAGCAGTTCTTC; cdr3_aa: CASSVPRGTSSYNEQFF
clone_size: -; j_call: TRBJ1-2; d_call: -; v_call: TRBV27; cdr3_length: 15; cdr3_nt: TGTGCCAGCCTTCTAACGAGGGTTAAATACTATGGCTACACCTTC; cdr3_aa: CASLLTRVKYYGYTF
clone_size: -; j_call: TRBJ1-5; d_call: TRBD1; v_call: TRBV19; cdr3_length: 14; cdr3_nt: TGTGCCAGTAGTATGGACAGGTGGGATCAGCCCCAGCATTTT; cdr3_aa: CASSMDRWDQPQHF
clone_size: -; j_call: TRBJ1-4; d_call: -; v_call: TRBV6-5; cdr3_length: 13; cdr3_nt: TGTGCCAGCAGGGTACAACGGGGGGAAAAACTGTTTTTT; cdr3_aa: CASRVQRGEKLFF
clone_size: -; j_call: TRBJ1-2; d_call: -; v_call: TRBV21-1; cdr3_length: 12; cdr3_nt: TGTGCCAGCAGCCCTCTAGCCTATGGCTACACCTTC; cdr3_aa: CASSPLAYGYTF
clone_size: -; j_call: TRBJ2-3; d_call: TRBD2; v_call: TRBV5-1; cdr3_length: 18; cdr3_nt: TGCGCCAGCAGCCGCACCGGTCTAGCGGGGTATGGCACAGATACGCAGTATTTT; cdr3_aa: CASSRTGLAGYGTDTQYF
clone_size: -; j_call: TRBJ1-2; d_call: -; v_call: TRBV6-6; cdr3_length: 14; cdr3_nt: TGTGCCAGCAGTTCTCAAACGACTGGCTATGGCTACACCTTC; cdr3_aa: CASSSQTTGYGYTF
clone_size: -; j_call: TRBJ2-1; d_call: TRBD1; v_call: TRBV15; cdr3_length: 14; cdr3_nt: TGTGCCACCAGCAGGGGACAGATATCTAGTGAGCAGTTCTTC; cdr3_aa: CATSRGQISSEQFF
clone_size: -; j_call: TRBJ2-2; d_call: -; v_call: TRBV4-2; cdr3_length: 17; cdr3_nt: TGTGCCAGCAGCTCCAAGATGTCTAGCGAGGGCACCGGGGAGCTGTTTTTT; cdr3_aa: CASSSKMSSEGTGELFF
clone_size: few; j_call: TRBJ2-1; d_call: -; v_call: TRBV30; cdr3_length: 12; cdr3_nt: TGTGCCTGGAGTGTACCCTACAATGAGCAGTTCTTC; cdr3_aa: CAWSVPYNEQFF
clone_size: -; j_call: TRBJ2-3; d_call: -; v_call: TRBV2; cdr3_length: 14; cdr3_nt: TGTGCCAGCAGTGACTGGCAGCGGGCAGATACGCAGTATTTT; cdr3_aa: CASSDWQRADTQYF
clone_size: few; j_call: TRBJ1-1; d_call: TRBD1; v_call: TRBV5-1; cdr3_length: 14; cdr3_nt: TGCGCCAGCAGCTCCGGACAGGGCAACACTGAAGCTTTCTTT; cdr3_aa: CASSSGQGNTEAFF